The sequence of this TCR beta chain was determined in a study of early T cells in non-severe SARS-CoV-2 infection. This clonotype was counted at least ten times. J lost 6 bases, V lost 7 bases, and 12 bases had no gene match. This CDR3 spans 15 amino acids. Each CDR3 protein gets one entry after TCRdb re-called the 5' RACE reads with MiXCR. The sample has approximately 46,000 distinct CDR3 sequences; 23% are singletons. The clonotype was recovered from an adult who was a healthcare worker with PCR-confirmed SARS-CoV-2 infection or an uninfected control (not recorded which). The sequencing used whole blood, collected at baseline. The rearrangement joins TRBV12-3 or TRBV12-4 to TRBJ2-7; the match to TRBD1 covers 10 bases. In nucleotides, the CDR3 is TGTGCCAGCACCGCCCGGGACAGGGGAGTAGGCGAGCAGTACTTC. The encoded protein is CASTARDRGVGEQYF.